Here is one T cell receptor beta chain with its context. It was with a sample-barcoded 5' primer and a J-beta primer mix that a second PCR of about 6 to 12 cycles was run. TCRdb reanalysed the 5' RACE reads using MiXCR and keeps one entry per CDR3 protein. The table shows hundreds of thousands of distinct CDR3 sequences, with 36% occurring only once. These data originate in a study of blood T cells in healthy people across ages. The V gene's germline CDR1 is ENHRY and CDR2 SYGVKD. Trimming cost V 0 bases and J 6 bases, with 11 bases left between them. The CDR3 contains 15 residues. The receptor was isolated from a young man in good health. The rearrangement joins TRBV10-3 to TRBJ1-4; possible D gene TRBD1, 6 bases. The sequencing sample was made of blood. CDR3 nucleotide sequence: TGTGCCATCAGTGAGTCGACAGGCCTCGATGAAAAACTGTTTTTT. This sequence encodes CAISESTGLDEKLFF.